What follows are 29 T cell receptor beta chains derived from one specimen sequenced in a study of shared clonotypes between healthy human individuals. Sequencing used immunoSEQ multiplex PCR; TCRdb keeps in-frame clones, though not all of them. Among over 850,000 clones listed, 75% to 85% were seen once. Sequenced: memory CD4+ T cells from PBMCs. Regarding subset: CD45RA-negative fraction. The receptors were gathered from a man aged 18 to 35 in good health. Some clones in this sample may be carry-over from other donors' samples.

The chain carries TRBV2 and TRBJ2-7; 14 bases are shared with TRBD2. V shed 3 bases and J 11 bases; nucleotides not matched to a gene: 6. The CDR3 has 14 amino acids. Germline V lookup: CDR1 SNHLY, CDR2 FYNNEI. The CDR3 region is CASSEGTSGRRKYF. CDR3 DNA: TGTGCCAGCAGTGAGGGGACTAGCGGGAGAAGAAAGTACTTC. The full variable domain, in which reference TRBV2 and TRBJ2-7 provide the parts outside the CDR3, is EPEVTQTPSHQVTQMGQEVILRCVPISNHLYFYWYRQILGQKVEFLVSFYNNEISEKSEIFDDQFSVERPDGSNFTLKIRSTKLEDSAMYFCASSEGTSGRRKYFGPGTRLTVT.

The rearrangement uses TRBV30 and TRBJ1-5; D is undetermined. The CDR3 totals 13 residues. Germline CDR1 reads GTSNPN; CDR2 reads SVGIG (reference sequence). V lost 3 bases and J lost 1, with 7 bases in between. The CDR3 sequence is CAWSSASNQPQHF. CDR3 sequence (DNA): TGTGCCTGGAGCTCGGCCAGCAATCAGCCCCAGCATTTT.

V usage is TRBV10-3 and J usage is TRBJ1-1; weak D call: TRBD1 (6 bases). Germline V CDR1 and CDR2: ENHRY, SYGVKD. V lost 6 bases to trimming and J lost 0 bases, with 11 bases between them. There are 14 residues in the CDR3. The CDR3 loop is CAISVGHMNTEAFF. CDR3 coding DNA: TGTGCCATCAGCGTGGGACACATGAACACTGAAGCTTTCTTT.

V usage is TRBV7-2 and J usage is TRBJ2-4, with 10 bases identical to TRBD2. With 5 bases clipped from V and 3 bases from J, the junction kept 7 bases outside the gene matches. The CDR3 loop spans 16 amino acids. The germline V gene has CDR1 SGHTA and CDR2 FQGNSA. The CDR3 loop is CASSDSGTSVKNIQYF. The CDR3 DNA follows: TGTGCCAGCAGCGACTCCGGGACTAGCGTCAAAAACATTCAGTACTTC.

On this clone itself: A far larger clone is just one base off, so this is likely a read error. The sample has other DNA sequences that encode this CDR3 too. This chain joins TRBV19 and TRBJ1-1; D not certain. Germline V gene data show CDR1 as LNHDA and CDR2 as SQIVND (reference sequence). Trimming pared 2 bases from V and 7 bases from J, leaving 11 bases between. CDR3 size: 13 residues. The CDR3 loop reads CASSIFGEGEAFF. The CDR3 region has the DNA TGTGCCAGTAGTATATTCGGGGAAGGTGAAGCTTTCTTT.

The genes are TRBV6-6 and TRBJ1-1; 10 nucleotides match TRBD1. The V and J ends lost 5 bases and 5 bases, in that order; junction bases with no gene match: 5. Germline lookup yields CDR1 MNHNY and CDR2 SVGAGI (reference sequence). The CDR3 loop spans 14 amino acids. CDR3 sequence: CASSMGTGETEAFF. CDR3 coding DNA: TGTGCCAGCAGTATGGGGACAGGGGAAACTGAAGCTTTCTTT.

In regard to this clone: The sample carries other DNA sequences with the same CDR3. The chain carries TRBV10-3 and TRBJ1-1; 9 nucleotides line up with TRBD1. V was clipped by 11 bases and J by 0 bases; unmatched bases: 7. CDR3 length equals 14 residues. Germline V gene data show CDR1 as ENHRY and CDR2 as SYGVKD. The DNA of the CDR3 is TGTGCCGCCCAGACAGGGGGAATGAACACTGAAGCTTTCTTT. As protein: CAAQTGGMNTEAFF.

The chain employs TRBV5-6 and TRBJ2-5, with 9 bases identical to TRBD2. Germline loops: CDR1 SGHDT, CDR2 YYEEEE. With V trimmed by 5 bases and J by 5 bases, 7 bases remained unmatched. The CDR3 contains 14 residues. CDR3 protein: CASSLAGLQETQYF. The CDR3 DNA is TGTGCCAGCAGTCTAGCGGGGTTGCAGGAGACCCAGTACTTC.

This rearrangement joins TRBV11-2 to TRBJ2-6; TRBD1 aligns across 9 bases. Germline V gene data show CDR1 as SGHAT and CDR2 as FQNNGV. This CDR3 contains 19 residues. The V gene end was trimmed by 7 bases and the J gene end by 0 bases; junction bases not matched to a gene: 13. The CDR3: CASTPTPGQGLSGANVLTF. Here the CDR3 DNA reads TGTGCCAGCACCCCAACTCCGGGACAGGGCCTCTCTGGGGCCAACGTCCTGACTTTC.

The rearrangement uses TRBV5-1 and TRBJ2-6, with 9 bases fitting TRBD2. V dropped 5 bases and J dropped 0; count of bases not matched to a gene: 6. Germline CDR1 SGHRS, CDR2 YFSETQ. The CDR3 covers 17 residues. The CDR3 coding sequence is TGCGCCAGCAGTGAGACTAGCGGAGCCTCTGGGGCCAACGTCCTGACTTTC. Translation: CASSETSGASGANVLTF.

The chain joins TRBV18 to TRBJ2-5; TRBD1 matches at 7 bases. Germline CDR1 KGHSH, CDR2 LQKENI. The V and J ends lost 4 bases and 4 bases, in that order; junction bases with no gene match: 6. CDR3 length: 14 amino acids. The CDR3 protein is CASSLYRGTETQYF. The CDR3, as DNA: TGTGCCAGCTCACTGTACAGGGGTACAGAGACCCAGTACTTC.

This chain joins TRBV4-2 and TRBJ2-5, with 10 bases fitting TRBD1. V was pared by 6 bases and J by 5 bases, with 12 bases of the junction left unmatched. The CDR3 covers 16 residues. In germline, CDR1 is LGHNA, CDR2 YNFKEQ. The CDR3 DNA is TGTGCCAGCAGGCCGACCTCCGGGACAGGGGACGAGACCCAGTACTTC. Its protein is CASRPTSGTGDETQYF.

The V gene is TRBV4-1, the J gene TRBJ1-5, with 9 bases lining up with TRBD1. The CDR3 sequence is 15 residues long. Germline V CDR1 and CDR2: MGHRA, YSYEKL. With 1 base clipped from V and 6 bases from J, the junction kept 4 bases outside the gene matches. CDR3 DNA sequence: TGCGCCAGCAGCCAAGGGACAGGGGTGAGTCAGCCCCAGCATTTT. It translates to CASSQGTGVSQPQHF.

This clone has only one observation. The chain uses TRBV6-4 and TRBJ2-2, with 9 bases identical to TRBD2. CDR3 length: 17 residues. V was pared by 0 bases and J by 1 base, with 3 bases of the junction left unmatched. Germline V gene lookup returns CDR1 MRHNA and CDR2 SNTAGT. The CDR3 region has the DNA TGTGCCAGCAGTGACTCTGGAGCGGGAGGGAACACCGGGGAGCTGTTTTTT. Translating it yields CASSDSGAGGNTGELFF.

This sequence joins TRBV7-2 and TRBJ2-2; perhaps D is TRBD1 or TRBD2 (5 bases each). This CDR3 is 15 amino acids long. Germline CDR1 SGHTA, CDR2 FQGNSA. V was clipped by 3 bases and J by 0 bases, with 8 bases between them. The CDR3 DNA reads TGTGCCAGCAGCTTTAGGGGAGCGAACACCGGGGAGCTGTTTTTT. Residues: CASSFRGANTGELFF.

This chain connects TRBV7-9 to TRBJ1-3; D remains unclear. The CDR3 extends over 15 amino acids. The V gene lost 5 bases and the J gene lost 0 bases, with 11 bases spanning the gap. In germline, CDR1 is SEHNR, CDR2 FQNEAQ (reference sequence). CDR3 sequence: CASSEQVDSGNTIYF. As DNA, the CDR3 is TGTGCCAGCAGCGAGCAGGTCGACTCTGGAAACACCATATATTTT.

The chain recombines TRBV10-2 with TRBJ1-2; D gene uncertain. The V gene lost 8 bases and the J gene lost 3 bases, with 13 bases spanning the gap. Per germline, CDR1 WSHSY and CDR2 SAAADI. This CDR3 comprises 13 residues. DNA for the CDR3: TGCGCCAGCGCAGAGTGGGAAGACTATGGCTACACCTTC. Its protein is CASAEWEDYGYTF.

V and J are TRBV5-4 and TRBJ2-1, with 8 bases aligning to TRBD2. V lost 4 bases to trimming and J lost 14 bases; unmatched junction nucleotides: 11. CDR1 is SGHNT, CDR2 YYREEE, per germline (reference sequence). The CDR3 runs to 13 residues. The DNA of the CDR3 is TGTGCCAGCAGCAGACGAGGGGTAGCGGGAAAGTTCTTC. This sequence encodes CASSRRGVAGKFF.

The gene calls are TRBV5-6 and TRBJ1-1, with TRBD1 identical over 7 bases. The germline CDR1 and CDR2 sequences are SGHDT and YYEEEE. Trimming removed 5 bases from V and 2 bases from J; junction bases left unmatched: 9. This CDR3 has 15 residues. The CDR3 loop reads CASRPRDSYNTEAFF. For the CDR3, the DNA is TGTGCCAGCAGGCCTAGGGACAGCTACAACACTGAAGCTTTCTTT.

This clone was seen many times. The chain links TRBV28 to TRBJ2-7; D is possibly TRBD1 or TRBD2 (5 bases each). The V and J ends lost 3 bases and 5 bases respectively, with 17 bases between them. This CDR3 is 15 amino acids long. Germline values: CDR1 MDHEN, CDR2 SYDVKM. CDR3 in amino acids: CASSLYRPGSDEQYF. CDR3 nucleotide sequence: TGTGCCAGCAGTTTGTACCGCCCAGGGAGCGACGAGCAGTACTTC.

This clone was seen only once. The CDR3 DNA sequence: TGTGCCAGCAGTTACAACCCCACAGATACGCAGTATTTT. Protein: CASSYNPTDTQYF. V is TRBV28 and J is TRBJ2-3; no clear D gene. The V end was cut by 4 bases, the J end by 2 bases, with 7 bases between. Germline V gene lookup returns CDR1 MDHEN and CDR2 SYDVKM. This CDR3 contains 13 residues.

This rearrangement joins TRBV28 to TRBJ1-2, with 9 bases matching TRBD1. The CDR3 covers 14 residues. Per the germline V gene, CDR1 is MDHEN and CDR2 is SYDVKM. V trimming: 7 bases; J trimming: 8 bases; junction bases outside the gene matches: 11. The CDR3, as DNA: TGTGCCAGCATACGACAGGGGGGGGCATCCGGCTACACCTTC. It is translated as CASIRQGGASGYTF.

CDR3 in DNA: TGTGCCAGCAGCAAGGGACAGGGGCCTTACAATGAGCAGTTCTTC. Translating it yields CASSKGQGPYNEQFF. The V gene is TRBV2, the J gene TRBJ2-1, with 10 nucleotides matching TRBD1. V shed 6 bases, J shed 4 bases, and the junction held 6 bases outside the gene matches. Germline V CDR1 and CDR2: SNHLY, FYNNEI. CDR3 length equals 15 residues.

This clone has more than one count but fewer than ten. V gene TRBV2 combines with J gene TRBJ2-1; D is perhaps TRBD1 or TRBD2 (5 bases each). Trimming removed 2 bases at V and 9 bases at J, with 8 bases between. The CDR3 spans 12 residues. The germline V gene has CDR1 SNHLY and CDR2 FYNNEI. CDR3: CASSEWGSEQFF. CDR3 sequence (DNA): TGTGCCAGCAGTGAATGGGGGAGTGAGCAGTTCTTC.

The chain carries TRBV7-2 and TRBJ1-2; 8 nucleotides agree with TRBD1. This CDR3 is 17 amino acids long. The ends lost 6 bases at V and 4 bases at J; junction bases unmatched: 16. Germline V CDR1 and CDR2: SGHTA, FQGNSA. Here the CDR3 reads CASSPSPGQEYLYGYTF. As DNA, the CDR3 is TGTGCCAGCAGTCCATCACCGGGACAGGAGTACCTCTATGGCTACACCTTC.

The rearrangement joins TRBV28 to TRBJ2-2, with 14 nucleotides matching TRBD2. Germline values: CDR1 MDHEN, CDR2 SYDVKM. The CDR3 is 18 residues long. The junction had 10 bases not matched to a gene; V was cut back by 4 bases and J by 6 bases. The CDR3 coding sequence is TGTGCCAGCAGTTACCCGGGACTAGCGGGAGTTCGGCCCGGGGAGCTGTTTTTT. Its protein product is CASSYPGLAGVRPGELFF.

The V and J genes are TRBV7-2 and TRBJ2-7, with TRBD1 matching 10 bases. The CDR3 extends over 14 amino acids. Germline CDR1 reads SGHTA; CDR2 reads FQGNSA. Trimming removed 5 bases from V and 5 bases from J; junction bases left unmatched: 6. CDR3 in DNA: TGTGCCAGCAGCACCCTGGGGACAGGGGACGAGCAGTACTTC. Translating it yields CASSTLGTGDEQYF.

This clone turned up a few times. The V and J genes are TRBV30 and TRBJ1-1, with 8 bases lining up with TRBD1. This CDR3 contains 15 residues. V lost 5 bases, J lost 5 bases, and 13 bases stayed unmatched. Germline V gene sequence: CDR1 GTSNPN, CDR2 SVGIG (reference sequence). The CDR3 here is CAWEAPDRVGTEAFF. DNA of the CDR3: TGTGCCTGGGAAGCCCCGGACAGGGTAGGGACTGAAGCTTTCTTT.

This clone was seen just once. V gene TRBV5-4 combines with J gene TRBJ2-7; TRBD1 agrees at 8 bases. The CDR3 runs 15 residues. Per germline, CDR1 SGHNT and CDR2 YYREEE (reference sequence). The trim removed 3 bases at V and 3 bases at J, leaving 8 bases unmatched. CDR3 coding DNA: TGTGCCAGCAGCTCCCCCGGGACAGGCATCTACGAGCAGTACTTC. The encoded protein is CASSSPGTGIYEQYF.